This T cell receptor beta chain is drawn from a study of cytomegalovirus exposure and HLA in healthy donors. For this clone: Its antigen is unknown.

The primer mix had 60 Vbeta and 13 Jbeta primers. Repertoires were generated with immunoSEQ multiplex PCR, while TCRdb's copy carries only in-frame clones and drops some. The sample contains about 250,000 clones, 80% to 90% of which appear only once. There were likely unrecorded immune exposures, though donors were nominally healthy when sampled. Germline V gene sequence: CDR1 SGHRS, CDR2 YFSETQ. This CDR3 region has 15 residues. The ends lost 6 bases at V and 8 bases at J; junction bases unmatched: 11. The study's findings and limits: Earlier analysis found most TCR beta V segments productive about 90% or about 30% of the time.

Sequencing input: PBMCs. The origin of this receptor is a girl aged 2-10 years in good health and CMV-seronegative. The J gene is TRBJ2-1, the V gene TRBV5-1, with 10 bases aligning to TRBD1. CDR3 loop: CASTSTGGRGDEQFF. DNA for the CDR3: TGCGCCAGCACCTCGACAGGGGGCCGTGGCGATGAGCAGTTCTTC.